These 11 T cell receptor beta chains originate from one sample sequenced in a study of OX40 agonist ivuxolimab in advanced cancers. TCRdb's table, derived via immunoSEQ multiplex PCR, lists solely in-frame clones and lacks some. The sample contains around 68,000 clones, about nine tenths of which appear only once. Here the sequenced sample was CD4+ or CD8+ T cells sorted from blood, taken in a trial of the OX40 agonist ivuxolimab. The source is an adult with an advanced solid tumor such as melanoma, head and neck, liver or kidney cancer.

This clone was detected a few times. This chain links TRBV28 with TRBJ2-2; D might be TRBD1 (6 bases). The CDR3 contains 14 residues. The germline V gene has CDR1 MDHEN and CDR2 SYDVKM. Trimming removed 6 bases at V and 1 base at J, with 9 bases between. CDR3 nucleotides: TGTGCCAGCAGGACGGGACAGAACACCGGGGAGCTGTTTTTT. Its protein is CASRTGQNTGELFF.

The chain is built from TRBV28 and TRBJ2-7, with 9 bases identical to TRBD1. The CDR3 spans 16 residues. Germline V gene data show CDR1 as MDHEN and CDR2 as SYDVKM. The V and J ends lost 5 bases and 0 bases, in that order; junction bases with no gene match: 8. In DNA form, the CDR3 reads TGTGCCAGCAGTCCTCCGGGACAGGGTCCCTCCTACGAGCAGTACTTC. Protein: CASSPPGQGPSYEQYF.

The chain employs TRBV6-6 and TRBJ2-1; 9 nucleotides line up with TRBD2. Unmatched junction bases numbered 4, after V lost 5 bases and J lost 2 bases. The CDR3 covers 15 residues. Germline V gene data show CDR1 as MNHNY and CDR2 as SVGAGI (reference sequence). This CDR3 is CASSGLAGPYNEQFF. For the CDR3, the DNA is TGTGCCAGCAGTGGGCTAGCGGGGCCCTACAATGAGCAGTTCTTC.

The rearrangement links TRBV2 to TRBJ1-1; 9 bases line up with TRBD1. The junction had 13 bases not matched to a gene; V was cut back by 6 bases and J by 5 bases. The CDR3 consists of 16 residues. Germline V CDR1 and CDR2: SNHLY, FYNNEI. As DNA, the CDR3 is TGTGCCAGCAGCCGTGGGCTACAGGGGGCCGGGACTGAAGCTTTCTTT. Residues: CASSRGLQGAGTEAFF.

CDR3 sequence (DNA): TGTGCCAGCAGGCAAGACAGGGATGGCTACACCTTC. Translated, it gives CASRQDRDGYTF. The chain joins TRBV28 to TRBJ1-2; 7 bases agree with TRBD1. Germline CDR1 and CDR2: MDHEN and SYDVKM. V shed 6 bases, J shed 6 bases, and the junction held 4 bases outside the gene matches. The length of the CDR3 is 12 residues.

The chain recombines TRBV7-9 with TRBJ2-3; weak D call: TRBD2 (6 bases). In germline, CDR1 is SEHNR, CDR2 FQNEAQ (reference sequence). There are 17 residues in the CDR3. V lost 7 bases to trimming and J lost 0 bases, with 20 bases between them. DNA of the CDR3: TGTGCCAGCACCCCAGAAGGGGTAGCGGCTAGCACAGATACGCAGTATTTT. It codes for CASTPEGVAASTDTQYF.

The rearrangement uses TRBV28 and TRBJ1-2, with D possibly being TRBD1 (5 bases). V was pared by 6 bases and J by 1 base, with 15 bases between. The CDR3 runs 15 residues. Per germline, CDR1 MDHEN and CDR2 SYDVKM. Here the CDR3 reads CASSWGGAGNYGYTF. Written as DNA, the CDR3 is TGTGCCAGCAGCTGGGGAGGGGCCGGTAACTATGGCTACACCTTC.

The chain is built from TRBV5-4 and TRBJ1-5, with 7 bases that match TRBD1. V was clipped by 5 bases and J by 10 bases; unmatched bases: 9. There are 13 residues in the CDR3. Germline V CDR1 and CDR2: SGHNT, YYREEE (reference sequence). The CDR3: CASSSDRVGPQHF. As DNA, the CDR3 is TGTGCCAGCAGTTCCGACAGGGTCGGACCCCAGCATTTT.

The chain combines TRBV6-5 with TRBJ2-7; the D gene is possibly TRBD2 (5 bases). Trimming took off 8 bases at V and 6 bases at J, with 11 bases between the two ends. The CDR3 sequence is 11 residues long. CDR1 and CDR2 from the germline V gene are MNHEY and SVGAGI. CDR3 sequence: CASGLPSEQYF. The CDR3 bases are TGTGCCAGCGGACTTCCAAGCGAGCAGTACTTC.

The rearrangement links TRBV5-4 to TRBJ2-7; D possibly corresponds to TRBD2 (6 bases). Trimming removed 4 bases at V and 0 bases at J, with 11 bases between. The CDR3 totals 14 residues. Germline loops: CDR1 SGHNT, CDR2 YYREEE (reference sequence). The CDR3 DNA reads as TGTGCCAGCAGCCCGGGGGTCCCCTCCTACGAGCAGTACTTC. It yields the protein CASSPGVPSYEQYF.

The rearrangement joins TRBV28 to TRBJ1-4, with TRBD1 identical over 10 bases. Germline-derived CDR1 and CDR2 are MDHEN and SYDVKM. This CDR3 contains 16 residues. V was pared by 6 bases and J by 6 bases, with 10 bases of the junction left unmatched. The CDR3 spells CASRRQGAMVDEKLFF. DNA of the CDR3: TGTGCCAGCAGAAGACAGGGGGCGATGGTGGATGAAAAACTGTTTTTT.